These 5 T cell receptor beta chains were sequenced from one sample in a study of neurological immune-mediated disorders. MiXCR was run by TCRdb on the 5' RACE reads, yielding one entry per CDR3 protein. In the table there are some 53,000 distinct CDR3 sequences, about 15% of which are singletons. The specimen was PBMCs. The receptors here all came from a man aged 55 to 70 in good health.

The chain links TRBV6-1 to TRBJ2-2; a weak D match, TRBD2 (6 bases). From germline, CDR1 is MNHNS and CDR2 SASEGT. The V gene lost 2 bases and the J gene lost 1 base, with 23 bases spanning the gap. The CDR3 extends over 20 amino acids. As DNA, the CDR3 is TGTGCCAGCAGTGAACTATTGCGAGGGTTGGGCGGGAAGAACACCGGGGAGCTGTTTTTT. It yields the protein CASSELLRGLGGKNTGELFF.

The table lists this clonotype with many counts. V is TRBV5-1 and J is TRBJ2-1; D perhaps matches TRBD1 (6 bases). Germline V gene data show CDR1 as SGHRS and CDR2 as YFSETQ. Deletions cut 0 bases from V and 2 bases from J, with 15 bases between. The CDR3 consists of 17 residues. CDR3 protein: CASSLGGPGQPYNEQFF. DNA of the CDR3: TGCGCCAGCAGCTTGGGGGGTCCGGGACAACCCTACAATGAGCAGTTCTTC.

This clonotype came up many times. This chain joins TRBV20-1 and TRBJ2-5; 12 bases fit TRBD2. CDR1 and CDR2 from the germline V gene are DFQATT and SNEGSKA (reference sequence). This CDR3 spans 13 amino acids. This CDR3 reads CTPTSGRGETQYF. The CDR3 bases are TGCACTCCGACTAGCGGGAGAGGGGAGACCCAGTACTTC.

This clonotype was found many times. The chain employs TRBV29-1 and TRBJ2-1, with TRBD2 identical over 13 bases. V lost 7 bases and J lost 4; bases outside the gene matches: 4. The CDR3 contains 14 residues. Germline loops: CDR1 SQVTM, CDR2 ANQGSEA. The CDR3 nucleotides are TGCAGCGGGATACTAGCGGGAGGGTACAATGAGCAGTTCTTC. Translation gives CSGILAGGYNEQFF.

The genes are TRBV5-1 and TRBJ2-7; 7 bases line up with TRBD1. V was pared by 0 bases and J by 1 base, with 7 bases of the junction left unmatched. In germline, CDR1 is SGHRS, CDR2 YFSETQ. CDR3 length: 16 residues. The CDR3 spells CASSLVLGTVSYEQYF. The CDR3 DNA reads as TGCGCCAGCAGCTTGGTACTCGGGACAGTATCCTACGAGCAGTACTTC.